The entry that follows covers one T cell receptor (beta chain) sequence. Measured with immunoSEQ multiplex PCR; TCRdb has only the in-frame clones, and not every one. Among roughly 380,000 clones listed, 87% were seen once. The source of the sample is a study of blood T cell repertoires in COVID-19. The CDR3 has 16 residues. The rearrangement joins TRBV21-1 to TRBJ2-3; TRBD1 is taken as the D call from the table, unchecked against the DNA. TRBV21-1 is given as a pseudogene. The TCR originated in a woman aged 25 to 39 who had recovered from COVID-19. Sequenced input: PBMCs or T cells enriched from blood (not recorded which). The CDR3 loop reads CASSKGRGMGTDTQYF. CDR3 bases: TGTGCCAGCAGCAAAGGAAGGGGAATGGGCACAGATACGCAGTATTTT.